This TCR beta chain was observed in a study of blood T cell repertoires in COVID-19. Using immunoSEQ multiplex PCR, the repertoire was profiled, and TCRdb retains in-frame clones only, with some absent. Of some 160,000 clones listed, approximately 88% are singletons. The ends were cut back, 4 bases at V and 1 base at J, with 8 bases in the middle. CDR1 and CDR2 from the germline V gene are KGHSH and LQKENI. The CDR3 length is 15 residues. Symptom resolution, clearance, or two negative PCRs marked the recovered donors of Cohort 3. Sequencing was carried out using PBMCs or T cells enriched from blood (not recorded which). This TCR derives from a woman aged 45-60 years who had recovered from COVID-19. The J gene is TRBJ1-6, the V gene TRBV18; D unresolved. The CDR3 bases are TGTGCCAGCTCACTCACGGAGTCCTATAATTCACCCCTCCACTTT. Translation: CASSLTESYNSPLHF.